The 6 T cell receptor beta chains given below trace back to one sample, sequenced in a study of shared clonotypes between healthy human individuals. Using immunoSEQ multiplex PCR, the repertoire was profiled, and TCRdb retains in-frame clones only, with some absent. The sample includes millions of clones, 90% to 95% of them seen just once. Sequencing used naive CD4+ T cells sorted from blood. Subset specified: CD45RA+ positively selected. The receptors were gathered from a man between 18 and 29 years old in good health.

The chain uses TRBV9 and TRBJ2-3; 13 bases match TRBD2. After removal of 4 bases from V and 2 bases from J, the junction contained 13 bases not matched to a gene. Looked up from germline, CDR1 is SGDLS and CDR2 is YYNGEE. The CDR3 sequence is 19 residues long. CDR3 in amino acids: CASSQGTTSGGLNTDTQYF. Here the CDR3 DNA reads TGTGCCAGCAGCCAGGGGACGACTAGCGGGGGGCTAAACACAGATACGCAGTATTTT.

The V and J genes are TRBV30 and TRBJ2-5; no clear D gene. The CDR3 runs 14 residues. Germline V gene data show CDR1 as GTSNPN and CDR2 as SVGIG (reference sequence). V was shortened by 0 bases and J by 2 bases, with 10 bases between the two germline ends. CDR3 amino acids: CAWSVTLTQETQYF. The CDR3 DNA reads TGTGCCTGGAGTGTAACCTTAACACAAGAGACCCAGTACTTC.

V gene TRBV30 combines with J gene TRBJ2-5; 14 bases fit TRBD2. The ends lost 5 bases at V and 4 bases at J; junction bases unmatched: 12. The CDR3 has 17 amino acids. Germline CDR1 GTSNPN, CDR2 SVGIG (reference sequence). CDR3: CAWGPLRTSGGLETQYF. The CDR3 region has the DNA TGTGCCTGGGGTCCTCTCAGGACTAGCGGGGGGTTAGAGACCCAGTACTTC. Using reference TRBV30 and TRBJ2-5 for the parts outside the CDR3, the full variable domain is SQTIHQWPATLVQPVGSPLSLECTVEGTSNPNLYWYRQAAGRGLQLLFYSVGIGQISSEVPQNLSASRPQDRQFILSSKKLLLSDSGFYLCAWGPLRTSGGLETQYFGPGTRLLVL.

This clone was detected only once. V usage is TRBV6-6 and J usage is TRBJ1-4; perhaps TRBD1 as D (5 bases). This CDR3 region has 14 residues. Germline V lookup: CDR1 MNHNY, CDR2 SVGAGI (reference sequence). The V gene lost 3 bases and the J gene lost 8 bases, with 13 bases spanning the gap. Here the CDR3 DNA reads TGTGCCAGCAGTTATGTAGGGGAAGGCGAAAAACTGTTTTTT. Residues: CASSYVGEGEKLFF.

This clone was seen more than once but under ten times. The rearrangement joins TRBV5-1 to TRBJ2-1; D call uncertain. V shed 1 base and J shed 4 bases, with 12 bases lying between them. CDR3 length: 15 amino acids. Looked up from germline, CDR1 is SGHRS and CDR2 is YFSETQ. CDR3 in amino acids: CASSLSYGPYNEQFF. DNA for the CDR3: TGCGCCAGCAGCTTGAGCTACGGCCCATACAATGAGCAGTTCTTC.

This clone was observed a handful of times. The V and J genes are TRBV6-5 and TRBJ1-1, with 8 bases fitting TRBD1. Germline loops: CDR1 MNHEY, CDR2 SVGAGI. V shed 10 bases and J 6 bases; nucleotides not matched to a gene: 10. This CDR3 region has 13 residues. Here the CDR3 DNA reads TGTGCCACTTTCCGGACAGGGAAGGCTGAAGCTTTCTTT. Protein: CATFRTGKAEAFF.